The next 27 T cell receptor beta chains were all read from a single sample in a study of shared clonotypes between healthy human individuals. TCRdb's table, derived via immunoSEQ multiplex PCR, lists solely in-frame clones and lacks some. Here the sample spans over 2 million clones, roughly 95% being singletons. Specimen: naive CD4+ T cells sorted from blood. The sample's subset: CD45RA+ positively selected. These receptors were collected from a young man in good health.

This clone is a singleton in its sample. V is TRBV7-2 and J is TRBJ2-1, with D perhaps matching TRBD2 (6 bases). V was cut by 2 bases and J by 6 bases, with 14 bases left in between. The CDR3 spans 15 residues. Germline V gene sequence: CDR1 SGHTA, CDR2 FQGNSA. CDR3 sequence: CASSLRGTSSNEQFF. In nucleotides, the CDR3 is TGTGCCAGCAGCTTAAGGGGTACTAGCTCCAATGAGCAGTTCTTC.

In DNA form, the CDR3 reads TGTGCCACCAGCAGAGACTTCGGAGGGGACTACGAGCAGTACTTC. Translation gives CATSRDFGGDYEQYF. V usage is TRBV15 and J usage is TRBJ2-7; possible D gene TRBD2, 6 bases. Germline CDR1 LNHNV, CDR2 YYDKDF (reference sequence). The CDR3 covers 15 residues. V shed 0 bases and J shed 3 bases, with 12 bases lying between them.

J is TRBJ2-7 and V is TRBV28; TRBD1 agrees at 11 bases. V trimming: 5 bases; J trimming: 3 bases; junction bases outside the gene matches: 12. The CDR3 sequence is 17 residues long. From germline, CDR1 is MDHEN and CDR2 SYDVKM. The CDR3 bases are TGTGCCAGCAGTGCGCCGGGACAGGGGGTTCGGGTCTACGAGCAGTACTTC. As protein: CASSAPGQGVRVYEQYF.

This clone was detected once. The rearrangement joins TRBV2 to TRBJ2-7; TRBD1 might be the D (6 bases). Trimming stripped 7 bases from V and 0 bases from J, with 16 bases between. The germline V gene has CDR1 SNHLY and CDR2 FYNNEI. The CDR3 is made up of 15 amino acids. CDR3 sequence (DNA): TGTGCCAGCACCCTATCAGGGGCCAACTCCTACGAGCAGTACTTC. Its translation is CASTLSGANSYEQYF. Full variable domain (rest looked up from reference TRBV2 and TRBJ2-7): EPEVTQTPSHQVTQMGQEVILRCVPISNHLYFYWYRQILGQKVEFLVSFYNNEISEKSEIFDDQFSVERPDGSNFTLKIRSTKLEDSAMYFCASTLSGANSYEQYFGPGTRLTVT.

This chain uses TRBV7-8 with TRBJ2-7; tentative D call: TRBD1 (6 bases). The V end was cut by 1 base, the J end by 5 bases, with 15 bases between. The CDR3 extends over 15 amino acids. CDR1 is SGHVS, CDR2 FQNEAQ, per germline. The chain's CDR3 is CASSLEGGKRDEQYF. In nucleotides, the CDR3 is TGTGCCAGCAGCTTAGAAGGGGGAAAGAGAGACGAGCAGTACTTC.

The chain recombines TRBV7-9 with TRBJ2-7; D is uncertain. Trimming removed 3 bases from V and 4 bases from J, with 4 bases in between. Germline V lookup: CDR1 SEHNR, CDR2 FQNEAQ (reference sequence). The CDR3 sequence is 11 residues long. CDR3 in DNA: TGTGCCAGCAGCTTTGATTACGAGCAGTACTTC. It yields the protein CASSFDYEQYF.

This clone is a singleton in its sample. This chain links TRBV2 with TRBJ2-3; TRBD2 might be the D (6 bases). Germline loops: CDR1 SNHLY, CDR2 FYNNEI. With 5 bases removed from V and 4 bases from J, the gap between germline ends came to 16 bases. The CDR3 runs 15 residues. The CDR3 is CASSSGPWGADTQYF. In DNA form, the CDR3 reads TGTGCCAGCAGTTCGGGACCTTGGGGGGCAGATACGCAGTATTTT.

The chain links TRBV18 to TRBJ1-4; 9 bases fit TRBD1. Germline trimming cut 5 bases from V and 4 bases from J; bases unmatched to any gene: 2. CDR1 and CDR2 from the germline V gene are KGHSH and LQKENI. This CDR3 has 14 residues. CDR3 DNA sequence: TGTGCCAGCTCAGCGACAGGGGGTAATGAAAAACTGTTTTTT. Translating it yields CASSATGGNEKLFF. Full variable domain (outside the CDR3, taken from reference TRBV18 and TRBJ1-4): NAGVMQNPRHLVRRRGQEARLRCSPMKGHSHVYWYRQLPEEGLKFMVYLQKENIIDESGMPKERFSAEFPKEGPSILRIQQVVRGDSAAYFCASSATGGNEKLFFGSGTQLSVL.

As concerns this clone: Other DNA sequences in the sample encode the same CDR3. The gene calls are TRBV6-5 and TRBJ2-3; the D gene is possibly TRBD2 (5 bases). V was trimmed by 4 bases and J by 6 bases, leaving 5 bases between them. This CDR3 has 11 residues. Germline V gene sequence: CDR1 MNHEY, CDR2 SVGAGI. The CDR3: CASSSGDTQYF. The CDR3 region has the DNA TGTGCCAGCAGTTCGGGGGATACGCAGTATTTT.

This chain connects TRBV6-1 to TRBJ1-4, with 9 nucleotides matching TRBD1. This CDR3 region has 15 residues. CDR1 is MNHNS, CDR2 SASEGT, per germline. J was trimmed by 7 bases and V by 5 bases; bases with no gene match: 8. The CDR3 reads CASSLRTGDSEKLFF. The CDR3 DNA follows: TGTGCCAGCAGTCTCCGGACAGGGGACAGTGAAAAACTGTTTTTT.

The chain combines TRBV7-3 with TRBJ2-1; D gene uncertain. Looked up from germline, CDR1 is SGHTA and CDR2 is FQGTGA. With 2 bases removed from V and 7 bases from J, the gap between germline ends came to 3 bases. This CDR3 is 11 amino acids long. The CDR3 spells CASSLDNEQFF. The CDR3 coding sequence is TGTGCCAGCAGCTTAGATAATGAGCAGTTCTTC.

This rearrangement joins TRBV6-5 to TRBJ2-1, with 14 bases fitting TRBD2. V trimming: 2 bases; J trimming: 8 bases; junction bases outside the gene matches: 5. The CDR3 length is 16 residues. CDR1 MNHEY and CDR2 SVGAGI come from the germline V gene. CDR3 sequence: CASSYLTSGRAHEQFF. CDR3 nucleotide sequence: TGTGCCAGCAGTTACCTGACTAGCGGGAGGGCACATGAGCAGTTCTTC.

The chain is built from TRBV5-1 and TRBJ1-5; 8 bases match TRBD1. Trimming cost V 3 bases and J 6 bases; bases outside gene matches: 5. CDR1 is SGHRS and CDR2 is YFSETQ in the germline V gene. CDR3 length: 14 amino acids. DNA of the CDR3: TGCGCCAGCAGCTCTGACAGGGGCGGTCAGCCCCAGCATTTT. Amino acid sequence: CASSSDRGGQPQHF. The entire variable domain, with the rest obtained from reference TRBV5-1 and TRBJ1-5, is as follows: KAGVTQTPRYLIKTRGQQVTLSCSPISGHRSVSWYQQTPGQGLQFLFEYFSETQRNKGNFPGRFSGRQFSNSRSEMNVSTLELGDSALYLCASSSDRGGQPQHFGDGTRLSIL.

The rearrangement joins TRBV10-3 to TRBJ1-6; D is possibly TRBD1 (6 bases). Trimming shortened V by 0 bases and J by 9 bases, and 21 bases separated the two germline ends. In germline, CDR1 is ENHRY, CDR2 SYGVKD. The CDR3 contains 18 residues. CDR3 residues: CAISESRDTGRSGSPLHF. For the CDR3, the DNA is TGTGCCATCAGTGAGTCGAGGGACACCGGGAGGTCAGGTTCACCCCTCCACTTT.

The V gene is TRBV6-5, the J gene TRBJ2-7; 8 bases align to TRBD2. The CDR3 has 16 residues. V lost 1 base, J lost 0 bases, and 5 bases stayed unmatched. CDR1 and CDR2 from the germline V gene are MNHEY and SVGAGI. The CDR3 here is CASSYFKTSASYEQYF. The CDR3 DNA reads TGTGCCAGCAGTTACTTTAAGACTAGCGCCTCCTACGAGCAGTACTTC.

The chain recombines TRBV10-1 with TRBJ1-4; D call uncertain. Per germline, CDR1 WNHNN and CDR2 SYGVQD (reference sequence). This CDR3 is 13 amino acids long. Trimming pared 4 bases from V and 4 bases from J, leaving 7 bases between. CDR3 protein: CASSGDLNEKLFF. The CDR3 nucleotides are TGCGCCAGCAGTGGTGACCTTAATGAAAAACTGTTTTTT.

This chain joins TRBV2 and TRBJ1-6; no clear D gene. Looked up from germline, CDR1 is SNHLY and CDR2 is FYNNEI. The CDR3 is 12 residues long. With 4 bases removed from V and 13 bases from J, the gap between germline ends came to 11 bases. The CDR3 sequence: CASSAWFSPLHF. CDR3 sequence (DNA): TGTGCCAGCAGTGCGTGGTTTTCTCCCCTCCACTTT.

To note about this clone: The sample contains more than one DNA sequence encoding this CDR3. The chain is built from TRBV6-5 and TRBJ1-1; TRBD1 might be the D (5 bases). CDR3 length: 15 residues. V lost 3 bases and J 0 bases, leaving 11 bases between the germline ends. Germline CDR1 and CDR2: MNHEY and SVGAGI. The CDR3 region has the DNA TGTGCCAGCAGTTATGGGGGGAACATGAACACTGAAGCTTTCTTT. Amino acid sequence: CASSYGGNMNTEAFF.

This clone was recorded once. The chain couples TRBV6-1 to TRBJ2-5; D gene ambiguous. With 4 bases removed from V and 0 bases from J, the gap between germline ends came to 12 bases. From germline, CDR1 is MNHNS and CDR2 SASEGT. The CDR3 sequence is 15 residues long. The CDR3 region is CASSGESWYQETQYF. The CDR3 nucleotides are TGTGCCAGCAGTGGGGAATCCTGGTACCAAGAGACCCAGTACTTC.

The rearrangement joins TRBV7-2 to TRBJ1-1; D remains ambiguous. The germline gives CDR1 SGHTA, CDR2 FQGNSA. V lost 7 bases, J lost 8 bases, and 17 bases lay in between. The CDR3 sequence is 13 residues long. The CDR3 region has the DNA TGTGCCAGCAAATTAGTCGGACGTCCCGAAGCTTTCTTT. Translating it yields CASKLVGRPEAFF.

The V gene is TRBV10-1, the J gene TRBJ2-3, with TRBD1 identical over 7 bases. The CDR3 spans 14 residues. V was clipped by 6 bases and J by 5 bases; unmatched bases: 8. From germline, CDR1 is WNHNN and CDR2 SYGVQD (reference sequence). The CDR3 loop is CASSLGQAGDTQYF. CDR3 sequence (DNA): TGCGCCAGCAGCCTTGGACAGGCTGGAGATACGCAGTATTTT.

This clone was found once. The chain recombines TRBV6-5 with TRBJ2-2; TRBD2 aligns across 9 bases. The CDR3 spans 14 residues. Per the germline V gene, CDR1 is MNHEY and CDR2 is SVGAGI. V shed 10 bases, J shed 4 bases, and the junction held 7 bases outside the gene matches. In nucleotides, the CDR3 is TGTGCCAACGAAGCGGGAGGACCCACCGGGGAGCTGTTTTTT. As protein: CANEAGGPTGELFF.

This clone has a single count. This rearrangement joins TRBV28 to TRBJ2-7; 11 nucleotides line up with TRBD2. The CDR3 has 15 amino acids. V lost 6 bases and J lost 0; bases outside the gene matches: 4. Germline V gives CDR1 MDHEN, CDR2 SYDVKM. The DNA for the CDR3 is TGTGCCAGCAGGACTAGCGGGGAGAGCTCCTACGAGCAGTACTTC. Translating gives CASRTSGESSYEQYF.

The chain carries TRBV5-1 and TRBJ2-7; 14 nucleotides agree with TRBD2. J gave up 2 bases and V 3 bases, and 10 bases lay outside the gene matches. Germline-derived CDR1 and CDR2 are SGHRS and YFSETQ. The CDR3 consists of 18 residues. This CDR3 is CASSSGLAGGTVTYEQYF. In nucleotides, the CDR3 is TGCGCCAGCAGCTCCGGACTAGCGGGGGGTACCGTAACCTACGAGCAGTACTTC.

The V call is TRBV15, the J call TRBJ2-3; either TRBD1 or TRBD2 may supply D (5 bases each). The germline CDR1 and CDR2 sequences are LNHNV and YYDKDF (reference sequence). The V end lost 0 bases, the J end lost 9 bases, and 10 bases lay between the germline ends. There are 13 residues in the CDR3. The CDR3 here is CATSRDGGRTQYF. CDR3 DNA: TGTGCCACCAGCAGAGATGGGGGACGAACGCAGTATTTT.

V usage is TRBV4-1 and J usage is TRBJ2-1; TRBD2 matches at 14 bases. The CDR3 covers 17 residues. The germline V gene has CDR1 MGHRA and CDR2 YSYEKL. The V gene end was trimmed by 3 bases and the J gene end by 4 bases; junction bases not matched to a gene: 5. This CDR3 is CASSHAGLAGGYNEQFF. The CDR3 nucleotides are TGCGCCAGCAGCCACGCTGGACTAGCGGGAGGATACAATGAGCAGTTCTTC.

This clone appeared a few times. One end of the junction is discordant with germline, which a read error may explain. CDR3 region: CASSRAGGSFEQYF. CDR3 in DNA: TGTGCCAGCTCTAGGGCAGGGGGATCCTTCGAGCAGTACTTC. This chain uses TRBV18 with TRBJ2-7; 7 nucleotides match TRBD1. Germline V gene lookup returns CDR1 KGHSH and CDR2 LQKENI. The CDR3 is 14 residues long.